This T cell receptor (beta chain) originates from a study of blood T cell repertoires in COVID-19. Across the study: The analysed material was cDNA or gDNA that came from T cells, B-cell-depleted T cells, or PBMCs.

Germline loops: CDR1 SNHLY, CDR2 FYNNEI. Trimming cost V 6 bases and J 1 base, with 10 bases left between them. The CDR3 runs to 14 residues. Seattle researchers signed up patients amid active infection and tracked them longitudinally. Assay used: immunoSEQ multiplex PCR; TCRdb lists only in-frame clones, some missing. The sample shows fewer than 140,000 clones, around 78% of them seen only once. The sample comprised peripheral blood. The chain recombines TRBV2 with TRBJ1-3; D might be TRBD1 (5 bases). This sequence originates from a man older than 75 with COVID-19, enrolled during active disease. CDR3 protein: CASRSRGSGNTIYF. The DNA for the CDR3 is TGTGCCAGCAGGAGCCGGGGGTCTGGAAACACCATATATTTT.